This TCR beta chain was found in a study of beta chain features in type 1 diabetes. Sequencing targeted expressed TCRB transcripts, as all isolated RNA had been reverse transcribed. Several million reads per sample on average were obtained from naive, central memory and regulatory T cell samples. Some clones are missing from TCRdb's copy, which holds only in-frame ones; the method was immunoSEQ multiplex PCR. Of 500,000 to 650,000 clones in the sample, around 12% were seen once. Trimming removed 1 base at V and 3 bases at J, with 18 bases between. The V gene's germline CDR1 is SEHNR and CDR2 FQNEAQ (reference sequence). The CDR3 is made up of 17 amino acids. Every donor had blood drawn once into heparin, approximately 120 mL on average. The study's findings and limits: Equally in patients and controls, shorter templates might have been favored by PCR. Patients with Type 1 diabetes showed moderately but significantly shorter TCRB CDR3s in all four CD4+ subsets.

There are a few counts of this clone. The antigen is not known. The source of this sequence is a man aged 30 to 39 with type 1 diabetes. The specimen sequenced was naive CD4+ T cells from blood. This rearrangement joins TRBV7-9 to TRBJ1-2; D is perhaps TRBD1 (6 bases). For the CDR3, the DNA is TGTGCCAGCAGCTTAGGTGAAGCGGACAGAACTTACTATGGCTACACCTTC. This sequence encodes CASSLGEADRTYYGYTF.